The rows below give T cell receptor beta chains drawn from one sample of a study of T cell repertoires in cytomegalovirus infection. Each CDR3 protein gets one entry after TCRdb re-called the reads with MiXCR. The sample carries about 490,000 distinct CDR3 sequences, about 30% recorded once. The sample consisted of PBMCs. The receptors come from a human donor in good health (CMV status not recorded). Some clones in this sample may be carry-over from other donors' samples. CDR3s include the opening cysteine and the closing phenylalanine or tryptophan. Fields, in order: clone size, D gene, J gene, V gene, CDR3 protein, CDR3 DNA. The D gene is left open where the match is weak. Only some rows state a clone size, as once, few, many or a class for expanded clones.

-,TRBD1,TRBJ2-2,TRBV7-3,CASSITLGQGAGELFF,TGTGCCAGCAGCATCACCCTAGGACAGGGGGCCGGGGAGCTGTTTTTT
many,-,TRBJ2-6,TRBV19,CASSTSLGANVLTF,TGTGCCAGTAGTACCTCTCTGGGGGCCAACGTCCTGACTTTC
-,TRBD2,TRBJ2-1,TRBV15,CATSRGLAGGEQFF,TGTGCCACCAGCAGGGGACTAGCGGGCGGTGAGCAGTTCTTC
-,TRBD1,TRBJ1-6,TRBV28,CASSFVRTGGLPLHF,TGTGCCAGCAGTTTTGTCAGGACAGGGGGTTTGCCCCTCCACTTT
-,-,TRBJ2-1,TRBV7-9,CASTLEGEVTGFF,TGTGCCAGCACCTTAGAGGGGGAGGTGACCGGGTTCTTC
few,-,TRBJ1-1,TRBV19,CASTAGGRGTEAFF,TGTGCCAGTACGGCGGGGGGGCGAGGCACTGAAGCTTTCTTT
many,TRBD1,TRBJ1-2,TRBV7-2,CASSLDLGQGGYGYTF,TGTGCCAGCAGCTTAGACCTGGGACAGGGAGGCTATGGCTACACCTTC
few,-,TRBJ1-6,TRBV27,CASQNPREWNSPLHF,TGTGCCAGCCAAAACCCCAGGGAGTGGAATTCACCCCTCCACTTT
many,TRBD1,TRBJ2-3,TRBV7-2,CASSLRRPRQGTDTQYF,TGTGCCAGCAGCTTGAGGCGCCCCCGACAGGGAACAGATACGCAGTATTTT
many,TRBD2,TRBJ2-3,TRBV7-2,CASSLRLAGGSGTQYF,TGTGCCAGCAGCTTGCGACTAGCGGGAGGGTCGGGTACGCAGTATTTT
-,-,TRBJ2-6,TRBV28,CASSLGVGSGANVLTF,TGTGCCAGCAGTTTGGGGGTGGGCTCTGGGGCCAACGTCCTGACTTTC
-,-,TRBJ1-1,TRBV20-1,CSARQGLGNTEAFF,TGCAGTGCTAGACAGGGTTTGGGAAACACTGAAGCTTTCTTT
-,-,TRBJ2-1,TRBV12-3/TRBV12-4,CASSPPNNLASNEQFF,TGTGCCAGCAGTCCGCCCAACAACCTAGCGTCCAATGAGCAGTTCTTC
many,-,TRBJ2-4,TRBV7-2,CASSLRVIDIQYF,TGTGCCAGCAGCTTAAGAGTGATTGACATTCAGTACTTC
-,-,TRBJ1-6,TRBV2,CASRPYREPLHF,TGTGCCAGCAGGCCCTACAGGGAACCCCTCCACTTT
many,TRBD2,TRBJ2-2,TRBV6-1,CASTPLGGSSAGELFF,TGTGCCAGCACCCCTCTCGGCGGGAGTTCGGCCGGGGAGCTGTTTTTT
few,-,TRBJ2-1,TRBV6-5,CASSNPGPYNEQFF,TGTGCCAGCAGTAACCCCGGGCCCTACAATGAGCAGTTCTTC
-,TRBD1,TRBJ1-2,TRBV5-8,CASTNPGQGYGYTF,TGTGCCAGCACCAATCCGGGACAGGGCTATGGCTACACCTTC
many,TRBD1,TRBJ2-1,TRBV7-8,CASSLARGRTNEQFF,TGTGCCAGCAGCTTAGCCAGGGGGCGTACTAATGAGCAGTTCTTC
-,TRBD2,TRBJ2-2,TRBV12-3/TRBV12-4,CASRPAGATGELFF,TGTGCCAGCAGGCCAGCGGGAGCAACCGGGGAGCTGTTTTTT
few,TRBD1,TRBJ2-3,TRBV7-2,CASSKGTGREDTQYF,TGTGCCAGCAGCAAAGGGACAGGGCGGGAAGATACGCAGTATTTT
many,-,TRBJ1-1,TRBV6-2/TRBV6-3,CASSELRGTHTEAFF,TGTGCCAGCAGTGAACTCAGGGGTACTCACACTGAAGCTTTCTTT
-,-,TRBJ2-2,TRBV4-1,CASSQDPLSGELFF,TGCGCCAGCAGCCAAGACCCACTCTCCGGGGAGCTGTTTTTT
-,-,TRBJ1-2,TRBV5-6,CASSNQYYGYTF,TGTGCCAGCAGCAACCAGTACTATGGCTACACCTTC
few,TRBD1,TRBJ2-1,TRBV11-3,CASRPQGFSYNEQFF,TGTGCCAGCAGACCACAGGGGTTCTCCTACAATGAGCAGTTCTTC
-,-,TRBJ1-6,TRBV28,CASSFQRGDNSPLHF,TGTGCCAGCAGTTTCCAAAGGGGTGATAATTCACCCCTCCACTTT
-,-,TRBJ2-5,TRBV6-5,CASSLVGPKEETQYF,TGTGCCAGCAGTTTGGTAGGGCCAAAAGAAGAGACCCAGTACTTC
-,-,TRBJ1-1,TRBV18,CASSPPGWEEKNTEAFF,TGTGCCAGCTCACCACCTGGGTGGGAGGAAAAGAACACTGAAGCTTTCTTT
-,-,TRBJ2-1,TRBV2,CASSDKEPYNEQFF,TGTGCCAGCAGTGATAAGGAACCCTACAATGAGCAGTTCTTC
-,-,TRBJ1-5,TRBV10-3,CAISTGNSNQPQHF,TGTGCCATCAGTACAGGGAATAGCAATCAGCCCCAGCATTTT
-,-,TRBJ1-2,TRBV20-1,CSASWGVGGYTF,TGCAGTGCTAGCTGGGGGGTGGGAGGCTACACCTTC
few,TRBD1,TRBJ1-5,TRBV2,CASRVGTESQPQHF,TGTGCCAGCAGGGTCGGGACAGAAAGTCAGCCCCAGCATTTT
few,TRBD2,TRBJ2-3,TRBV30,CAWSAGTSGSTDTQYF,TGTGCCTGGAGTGCCGGGACTAGCGGGAGCACAGATACGCAGTATTTT
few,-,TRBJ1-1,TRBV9,CASSFRDGVNTEAFF,TGTGCCAGCAGCTTCCGGGACGGCGTTAACACTGAAGCTTTCTTT
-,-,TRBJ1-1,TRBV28,CASTLGGTTSEAFF,TGTGCCAGCACCCTTGGGGGGACAACAAGTGAAGCTTTCTTT
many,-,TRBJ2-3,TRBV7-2,CASSLAGRASSTDTQYF,TGTGCCAGCAGCTTAGCCGGTAGGGCCTCTAGCACAGATACGCAGTATTTT
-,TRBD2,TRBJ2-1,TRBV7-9,CASRGSGSTYNEQFF,TGTGCCAGCAGGGGGAGCGGGAGTACCTACAATGAGCAGTTCTTC
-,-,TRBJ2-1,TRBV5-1,CASSIQPGYNEQFF,TGCGCCAGCAGCATTCAACCGGGATACAATGAGCAGTTCTTC
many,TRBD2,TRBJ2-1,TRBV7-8,CASSSGGGRANEQFF,TGTGCCAGCAGCTCCGGTGGCGGGAGGGCAAATGAGCAGTTCTTC
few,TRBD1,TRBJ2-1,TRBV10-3,CAIRVDRGGDEQFF,TGTGCCATCAGGGTGGACAGGGGAGGGGATGAGCAGTTCTTC
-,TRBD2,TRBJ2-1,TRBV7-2,CASSGWAGGFPQEQFF,TGTGCCAGCAGTGGGTGGGCGGGAGGGTTCCCTCAAGAGCAGTTCTTC
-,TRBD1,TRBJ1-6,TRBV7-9,CASSLRQGGRDSPLHF,TGTGCCAGCAGCTTAAGACAGGGCGGTCGGGATTCACCCCTCCACTTT
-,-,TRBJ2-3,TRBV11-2,CASSLGVGGVADTQYF,TGTGCCAGCAGCTTAGGAGTCGGCGGCGTCGCGGATACGCAGTATTTT